The 5 T cell receptor beta chains given below trace back to one sample, sequenced in a study of shared clonotypes between healthy human individuals. Clones were read by immunoSEQ multiplex PCR, and TCRdb kept only the in-frame ones, dropping some. The sample shows roughly 640,000 clones, roughly 97% of them seen only once. The sequenced sample was naive CD4+ T cells sorted from blood. Stated subset: CD45RA+ positively selected. The source is a woman younger than 45 in good health.

The CDR3 nucleotides are TGTGCCAGCAGCGGGAGCAGAAATGAGCAGTTCTTC. Its protein is CASSGSRNEQFF. This sequence joins TRBV6-8 and TRBJ2-1, with TRBD2 as a possible D gene (6 bases). V lost 6 bases to trimming and J lost 7 bases, with 10 bases between them. The germline gives CDR1 MNHGY, CDR2 SAAAGT. The CDR3 totals 12 residues.

The genes are TRBV4-2 and TRBJ2-1; 13 bases fit TRBD2. From germline, CDR1 is LGHNA and CDR2 YNFKEQ. There are 19 residues in the CDR3. The junction had 6 bases not matched to a gene; V was cut back by 1 base and J by 0 bases. The CDR3 bases are TGTGCCAGCAGCCAAGGACTAGCGGGAGGCCTCCCCTCCTACAATGAGCAGTTCTTC. It codes for CASSQGLAGGLPSYNEQFF.

The gene calls are TRBV28 and TRBJ2-2, with D uncertain. Germline V CDR1 and CDR2: MDHEN, SYDVKM. Trimming shortened V by 7 bases and J by 0 bases, and 6 bases separated the two germline ends. The CDR3 runs 13 residues. The DNA of the CDR3 is TGTGCCAGCACTTGGGCGAACACCGGGGAGCTGTTTTTT. It encodes CASTWANTGELFF.

The rearrangement uses TRBV15 and TRBJ2-7; no definite D call. V dropped 0 bases and J dropped 3 bases, with 12 bases sitting between them. This CDR3 has 15 amino acids. Germline V CDR1 and CDR2: LNHNV, YYDKDF (reference sequence). Here the CDR3 reads CATSRDDTFRYEQYF. CDR3 DNA: TGTGCCACCAGCAGAGATGACACGTTCCGCTACGAGCAGTACTTC.

V is TRBV5-1 and J is TRBJ1-5; tentatively, D is TRBD1 (5 bases). Germline CDR1 is SGHRS and CDR2 is YFSETQ. The CDR3 length is 13 residues. V lost 4 bases and J 6 bases, leaving 11 bases between the germline ends. The CDR3, as DNA: TGCGCCAGCAGCAGTACCGGGGGTCAGCCCCAGCATTTT. Translation gives CASSSTGGQPQHF.